This entry is about one T cell receptor (beta chain). What it recognizes is unknown. Time point meaning: late sampling 161 to 241 days after vaccination in three convalescent patients. Stated treatment: approximately 10-day PBMC culture with coronavirus spike peptide pools or control peptides (ViraFEST assay). This record belongs to a study of vaccination and CD4 T cells after COVID-19. The study sequenced cultured CD4+ T cell DNA using the Oncomine TCR Beta short-read assay. TCRdb analysed the PCR reads with MiXCR anew, one entry per CDR3 protein. The data contain 20,000 to 25,000 distinct CDR3 sequences, less than 35% of them singletons. The sequence was collected from a human donor who had recovered from COVID-19. Here the sequenced sample was CD4+ T cells from blood, cultured in vitro, taken about 7 months after SARS-CoV-2 vaccination.

The CDR3 coding sequence is TGTGCCAGCAGTGAATTGGGGCAGGTGGGGTTGACTTACGAGCAGTACTTC. Translated: CASSELGQVGLTYEQYF. The gene calls are TRBV2 and TRBJ2-7; D is possibly TRBD1 (5 bases). CDR3 length: 17 amino acids. Germline CDR1 is SNHLY and CDR2 is FYNNEI. V was cut by 2 bases and J by 4 bases, with 21 bases left in between.